This T cell receptor (beta chain) was found in a study of blood T cell repertoires in COVID-19. Sequencing used immunoSEQ multiplex PCR; TCRdb keeps in-frame clones, though not all of them. The table has 200,000 to 250,000 clones, approximately 82% seen once. Sequenced material: peripheral blood. This TCR was sampled from an elderly woman with acute or convalescent COVID-19.

This CDR3 reads CASSRQGTEAFF. In nucleotides, the CDR3 is TGTGCCAGCTCACGACAGGGCACTGAAGCTTTCTTT. The chain links TRBV18 to TRBJ1-1, with 7 nucleotides matching TRBD1. V gave up 4 bases and J gave up 4 bases; unmatched junction bases: 0. Germline values: CDR1 KGHSH, CDR2 LQKENI. The length of the CDR3 is 12 residues.